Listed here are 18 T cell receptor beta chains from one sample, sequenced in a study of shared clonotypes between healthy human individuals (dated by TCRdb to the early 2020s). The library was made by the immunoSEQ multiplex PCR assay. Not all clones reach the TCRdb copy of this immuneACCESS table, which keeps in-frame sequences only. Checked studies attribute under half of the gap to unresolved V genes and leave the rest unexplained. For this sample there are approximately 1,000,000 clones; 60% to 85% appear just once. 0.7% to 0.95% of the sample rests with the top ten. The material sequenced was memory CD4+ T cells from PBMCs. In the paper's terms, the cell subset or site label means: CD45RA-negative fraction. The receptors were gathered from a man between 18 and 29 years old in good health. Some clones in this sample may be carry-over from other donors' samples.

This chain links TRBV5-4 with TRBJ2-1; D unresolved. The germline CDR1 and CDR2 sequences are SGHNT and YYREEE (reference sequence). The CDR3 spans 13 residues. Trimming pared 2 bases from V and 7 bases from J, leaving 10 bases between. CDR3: CASSFRAGNEQFF. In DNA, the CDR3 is TGTGCCAGCAGCTTCAGAGCTGGTAATGAGCAGTTCTTC.

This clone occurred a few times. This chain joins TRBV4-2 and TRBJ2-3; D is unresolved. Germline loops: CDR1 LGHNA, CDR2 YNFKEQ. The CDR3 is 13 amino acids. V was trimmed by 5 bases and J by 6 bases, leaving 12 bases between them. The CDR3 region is CASSTRLRDTQYF. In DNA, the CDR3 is TGTGCCAGCAGCACTCGCCTTAGGGATACGCAGTATTTT.

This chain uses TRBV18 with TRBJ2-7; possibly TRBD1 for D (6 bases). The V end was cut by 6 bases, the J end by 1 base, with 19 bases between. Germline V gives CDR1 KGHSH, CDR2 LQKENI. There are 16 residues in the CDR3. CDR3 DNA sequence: TGTGCCAGCTCCCCTTCTGCAGGGGATATTTCCTACGAGCAGTACTTC. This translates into CASSPSAGDISYEQYF.

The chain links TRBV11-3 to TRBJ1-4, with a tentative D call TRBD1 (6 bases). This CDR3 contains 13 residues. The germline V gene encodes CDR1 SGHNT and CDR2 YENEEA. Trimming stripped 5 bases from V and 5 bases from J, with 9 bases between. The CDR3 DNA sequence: TGTGCCAGCAGCCAGGGGACCAATGAAAAACTGTTTTTT. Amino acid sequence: CASSQGTNEKLFF.

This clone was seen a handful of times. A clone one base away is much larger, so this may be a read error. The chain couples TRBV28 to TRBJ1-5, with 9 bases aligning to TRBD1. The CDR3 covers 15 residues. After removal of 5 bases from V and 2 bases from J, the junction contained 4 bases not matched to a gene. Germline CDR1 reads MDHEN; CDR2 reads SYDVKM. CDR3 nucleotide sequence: TGTGCCAGCAGTGACCGGACAGGGGGCAATCAGCCCCAGCATTTT. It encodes CASSDRTGGNQPQHF.

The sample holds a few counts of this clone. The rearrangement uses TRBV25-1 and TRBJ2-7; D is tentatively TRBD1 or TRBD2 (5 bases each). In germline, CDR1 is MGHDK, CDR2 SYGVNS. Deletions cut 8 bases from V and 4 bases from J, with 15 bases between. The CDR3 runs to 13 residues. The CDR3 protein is CASETGGRYEQYF. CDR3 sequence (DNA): TGTGCCAGCGAAACAGGAGGCCGGTACGAGCAGTACTTC.

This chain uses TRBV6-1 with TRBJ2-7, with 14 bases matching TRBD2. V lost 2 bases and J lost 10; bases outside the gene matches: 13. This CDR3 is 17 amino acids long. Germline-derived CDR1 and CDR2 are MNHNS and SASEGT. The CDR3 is CASSELSPGLAGGTQYF. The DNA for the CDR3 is TGTGCCAGCAGTGAATTATCCCCAGGACTAGCGGGAGGAACTCAGTACTTC.

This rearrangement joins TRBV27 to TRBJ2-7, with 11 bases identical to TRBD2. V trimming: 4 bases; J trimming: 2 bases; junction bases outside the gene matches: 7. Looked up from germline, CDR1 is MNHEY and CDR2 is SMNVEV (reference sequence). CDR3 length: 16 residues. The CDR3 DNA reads TGTGCCAGCAGTTCGAGGACTAGCGGGCATACCTACGAGCAGTACTTC. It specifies CASSSRTSGHTYEQYF.

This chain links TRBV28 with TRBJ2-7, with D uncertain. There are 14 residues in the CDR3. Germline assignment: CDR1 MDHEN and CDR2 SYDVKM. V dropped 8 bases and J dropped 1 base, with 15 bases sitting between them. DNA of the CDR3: TGTGCCAGCCGACCTCCCGGCAAATCCTACGAGCAGTACTTC. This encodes CASRPPGKSYEQYF.

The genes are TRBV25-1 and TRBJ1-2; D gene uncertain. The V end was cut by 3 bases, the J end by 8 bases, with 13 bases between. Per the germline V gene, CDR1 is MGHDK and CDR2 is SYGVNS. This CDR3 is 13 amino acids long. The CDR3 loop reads CASSELGSSGYTF. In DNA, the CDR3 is TGTGCCAGCAGTGAGCTAGGGTCCAGCGGCTACACCTTC.

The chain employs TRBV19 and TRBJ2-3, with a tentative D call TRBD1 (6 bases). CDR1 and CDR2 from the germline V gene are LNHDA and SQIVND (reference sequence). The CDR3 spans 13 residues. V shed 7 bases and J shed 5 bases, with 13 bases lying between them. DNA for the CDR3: TGTGCCAGTACCCTGCCAGGGGTAGATACGCAGTATTTT. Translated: CASTLPGVDTQYF.

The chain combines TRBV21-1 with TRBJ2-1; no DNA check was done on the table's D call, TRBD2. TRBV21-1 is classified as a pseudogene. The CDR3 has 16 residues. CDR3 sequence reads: CASSENTSGRRNEQFF. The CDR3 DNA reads TGTGCCAGCAGCGAAAATACTAGCGGGAGAAGAAATGAGCAGTTCTTC.

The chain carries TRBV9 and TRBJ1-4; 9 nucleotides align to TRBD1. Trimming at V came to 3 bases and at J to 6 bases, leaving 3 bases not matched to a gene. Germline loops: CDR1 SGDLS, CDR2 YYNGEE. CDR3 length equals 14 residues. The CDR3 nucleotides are TGTGCCAGCAGCGGTGACAGGGGGTATGAAAAACTGTTTTTT. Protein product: CASSGDRGYEKLFF.

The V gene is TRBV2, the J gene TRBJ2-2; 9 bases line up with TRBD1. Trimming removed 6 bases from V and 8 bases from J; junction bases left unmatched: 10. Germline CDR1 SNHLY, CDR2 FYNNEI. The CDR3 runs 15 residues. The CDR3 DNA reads TGTGCCAGCAGGGTGATACAGGGGGCCGAGGGGGAGCTGTTTTTT. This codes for CASRVIQGAEGELFF.

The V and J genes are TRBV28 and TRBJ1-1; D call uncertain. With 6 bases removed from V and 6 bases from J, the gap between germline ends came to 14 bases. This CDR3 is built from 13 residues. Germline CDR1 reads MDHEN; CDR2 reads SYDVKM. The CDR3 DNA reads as TGTGCCAGCAGACCCCCCTGGAATCCTGAAGCTTTCTTT. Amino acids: CASRPPWNPEAFF.

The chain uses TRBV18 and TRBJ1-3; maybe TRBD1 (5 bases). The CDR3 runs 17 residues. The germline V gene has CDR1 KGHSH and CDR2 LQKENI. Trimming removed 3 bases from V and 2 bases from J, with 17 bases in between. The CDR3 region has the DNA TGTGCCAGCTCACCCAATGCCCCCAGGGCGCCTGGAAACACCATATATTTT. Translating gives CASSPNAPRAPGNTIYF.

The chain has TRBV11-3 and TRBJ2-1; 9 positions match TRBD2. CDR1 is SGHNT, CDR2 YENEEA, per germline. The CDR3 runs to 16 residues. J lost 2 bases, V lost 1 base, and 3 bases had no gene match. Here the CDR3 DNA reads TGTGCCAGCAGCTTAGGGGCTAGCGGGACCTACAATGAGCAGTTCTTC. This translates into CASSLGASGTYNEQFF. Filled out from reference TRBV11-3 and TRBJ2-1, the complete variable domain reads EAGVVQSPRYKIIEKKQPVAFWCNPISGHNTLYWYLQNLGQGPELLIRYENEEAVDDSQLPKDRFSAERLKGVDSTLKIQPAELGDSAVYLCASSLGASGTYNEQFFGPGTRLTVL.

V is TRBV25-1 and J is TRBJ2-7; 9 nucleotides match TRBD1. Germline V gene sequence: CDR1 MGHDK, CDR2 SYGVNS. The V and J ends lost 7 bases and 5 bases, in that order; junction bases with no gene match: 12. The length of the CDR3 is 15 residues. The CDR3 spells CASTPFGQGKNEQYF. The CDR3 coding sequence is TGTGCCAGCACCCCCTTCGGACAGGGGAAGAACGAGCAGTACTTC.